This T cell receptor beta chain was sequenced in a study of blood T cells in healthy people across ages. Overall study results and limits: Per million T cells, the diversity of TCR beta decreased roughly linearly as age advanced.

Germline V CDR1 and CDR2: LNHNV, YYDKDF (reference sequence). V was pared by 1 base and J by 7 bases, with 11 bases between. The CDR3 is made up of 14 amino acids. This clonotype was recorded at least ten times. Its antigen is currently unknown. Through a sample-barcoded 5' primer and a J-beta primer mix, a second PCR was run for 7 to 11 cycles. Each of the samples gave a minimum of 2.5 million paired-end reads that contained CDR3. TCRdb ran MiXCR on the 5' RACE reads and lists one entry per CDR3 protein. The sample lists around 670,000 distinct CDR3 sequences, approximately 30% occurring once. Per sample, at least 5.5 micrograms of total RNA were extracted.

Sequencing was done on a sample of blood. V usage is TRBV15 and J usage is TRBJ2-1, with unresolved D. The TCR sequence derives from a woman of 80 years or more in good health. CDR3 nucleotide sequence: TGTGCCACCAGCAGAGCCTTCCCGGAGAATGAGCAGTTCTTC. Translation: CATSRAFPENEQFF.